The 25 T cell receptor beta chains presented below share a single source sample, sequenced in a study of blood T cells in healthy people across ages. The second PCR ran about 6 to 11 cycles with a sample-barcoded 5' primer and J-beta primers. TCRdb called the 5' RACE reads again in MiXCR, with one record for every CDR3 protein. The sample yields 710,000 or so distinct CDR3 sequences, about 24% seen once. Source material: blood. The receptors originated from a man aged 65-85 years in good health.

This clonotype occurred a few times. The chain is built from TRBV18 and TRBJ2-7, with 10 positions matching TRBD1. CDR1 is KGHSH, CDR2 LQKENI, per germline. The V segment lost 9 bases and the J segment 6 bases; nucleotides outside the gene matches: 14. CDR3 length: 15 amino acids. The CDR3 region has the DNA TGTGCCAGTCTTCTTGCCGGGACAGGGGAGTCCGAGCAGTACTTC. As protein: CASLLAGTGESEQYF.

The chain joins TRBV12-3 or TRBV12-4 to TRBJ1-6; D is undetermined. Between the trimmed V and J ends, which lost 6 bases and 10 bases, there was a span of 13 bases. The CDR3 runs 13 residues. CDR3 DNA sequence: TGTGCCAGCAGCCTCCCGGGTGGATCACCCCTCCACTTT. It encodes CASSLPGGSPLHF.

This clonotype was observed a few times. The rearrangement joins TRBV25-1 to TRBJ2-1, with D tentatively TRBD1 (6 bases). This CDR3 region has 14 residues. The germline V gene encodes CDR1 MGHDK and CDR2 SYGVNS. V was pared by 6 bases and J by 5 bases, with 14 bases between. The CDR3 DNA reads as TGTGCCAGCAGAAAGGACAGCACAAACAATGAGCAGTTCTTC. Protein product: CASRKDSTNNEQFF.

This clonotype has just a few counts. This chain links TRBV10-3 with TRBJ1-3; D call uncertain. The CDR3 length is 17 residues. Trimming removed 0 bases from V and 0 bases from J, with 12 bases in between. Per the germline V gene, CDR1 is ENHRY and CDR2 is SYGVKD. CDR3 in amino acids: CAISESFSRNSGNTIYF. CDR3 nucleotides: TGTGCCATCAGTGAGTCGTTCAGCAGGAACTCTGGAAACACCATATATTTT.

This clonotype was recorded a few times. The chain joins TRBV12-3 or TRBV12-4 to TRBJ1-6, with D unresolved. Trimming cost V 7 bases and J 5 bases, with 12 bases left between them. The CDR3 consists of 14 residues. The chain's CDR3 is CASKGGIDNSPLHF. CDR3 DNA: TGTGCCAGCAAAGGAGGGATCGATAATTCACCCCTCCACTTT.

The V and J genes are TRBV29-1 and TRBJ1-2, with a tentative D call TRBD1 (6 bases). The germline V and J ends were trimmed by 7 bases and 5 bases, with 20 bases remaining between them. This CDR3 is 14 amino acids long. Germline V gene sequence: CDR1 SQVTM, CDR2 ANQGSEA. Here the CDR3 reads CSASMAGRGYGYTF. CDR3 DNA sequence: TGCAGCGCCTCGATGGCGGGGAGGGGGTATGGCTACACCTTC.

The V and J genes are TRBV20-1 and TRBJ2-7, with TRBD1 matching 8 bases. The length of the CDR3 is 15 residues. Losses at the gene ends were 3 bases for V and 3 bases for J; bases not matched to a gene: 10. Looked up from germline, CDR1 is DFQATT and CDR2 is SNEGSKA (reference sequence). In DNA, the CDR3 is TGCAGTGCTAGTAAGGGCGGCACAGGGGGCTACGAGCAGTACTTC. It codes for CSASKGGTGGYEQYF.

In its sample, this clonotype was seen many times. The chain recombines TRBV29-1 with TRBJ2-1, with D uncertain. Trimming removed 7 bases at V and 0 bases at J, with 7 bases between. CDR1 is SQVTM and CDR2 is ANQGSEA in the germline V gene. This CDR3 contains 12 residues. The CDR3 spells CSATSSYNEQFF. Here the CDR3 DNA reads TGCAGCGCAACCTCCTCCTACAATGAGCAGTTCTTC.

The chain uses TRBV4-3 and TRBJ2-5, with 13 bases lining up with TRBD2. Looked up from germline, CDR1 is LGHNA and CDR2 is YSLEER. This CDR3 region has 17 residues. V shed 0 bases, J shed 5 bases, and the junction held 6 bases outside the gene matches. The CDR3 sequence: CASSQDKTSGRLETQYF. DNA of the CDR3: TGCGCCAGCAGCCAAGATAAGACTAGCGGGAGGCTGGAGACCCAGTACTTC.

The chain links TRBV6-4 to TRBJ1-1; no definite D call. The V end lost 2 bases, the J end lost 2 bases, and 9 bases lay between the germline ends. This CDR3 has 14 amino acids. The germline CDR1 and CDR2 sequences are MRHNA and SNTAGT. CDR3 in DNA: TGTGCCAGCAGTGACGGCAATCGCAACACTGAAGCTTTCTTT. Translated, it gives CASSDGNRNTEAFF.

This clonotype has only a few counts. The chain combines TRBV24-1 with TRBJ1-2; D ambiguous. Trimming took off 5 bases at V and 2 bases at J, with 5 bases between the two ends. This CDR3 contains 12 residues. Germline V gene lookup returns CDR1 KGHDR and CDR2 SFDVKD. CDR3 region: CATSASNYGYTF. CDR3 coding DNA: TGTGCCACCAGTGCCTCAAACTATGGCTACACCTTC.

The rearrangement uses TRBV25-1 and TRBJ1-2; D may be TRBD1 (5 bases). V was cut by 6 bases and J by 7 bases, with 12 bases left in between. Germline loops: CDR1 MGHDK, CDR2 SYGVNS. The CDR3 length is 12 residues. The CDR3 loop reads CASRQDSCGYTF. The CDR3 nucleotides read TGTGCCAGCAGACAGGATTCCTGTGGCTACACCTTC.

This clonotype was seen more than once but under ten times. V gene TRBV15 combines with J gene TRBJ2-3, with 7 bases identical to TRBD2. The CDR3 spans 18 residues. CDR1 and CDR2 from the germline V gene are LNHNV and YYDKDF (reference sequence). Trimming removed 5 bases from V and 0 bases from J; junction bases left unmatched: 14. CDR3 region: CATSDGGLGAPSTDTQYF. DNA of the CDR3: TGTGCCACCAGCGACGGGGGGTTGGGCGCCCCAAGCACAGATACGCAGTATTTT.

In its sample, this clonotype was seen a few times. J is TRBJ2-1 and V is TRBV27, with 13 bases identical to TRBD2. The germline CDR1 and CDR2 sequences are MNHEY and SMNVEV (reference sequence). V gave up 6 bases and J gave up 9 bases; unmatched junction bases: 5. The CDR3 consists of 14 residues. CDR3 nucleotide sequence: TGTGCCAGCAGACAACTAGCGGGGGGGCCTGAGCAGTTCTTC. This sequence encodes CASRQLAGGPEQFF.

This clonotype appeared a few times. The chain couples TRBV20-1 to TRBJ2-3; D possibly corresponds to TRBD2 (6 bases). Germline V gene data show CDR1 as DFQATT and CDR2 as SNEGSKA (reference sequence). V lost 3 bases to trimming and J lost 0 bases, with 22 bases between them. The CDR3 extends over 18 amino acids. CDR3 in DNA: TGCAGTGCTAGTGGCCGGGAGATCGCCTCCCCTAGCACAGATACGCAGTATTTT. Encoded protein: CSASGREIASPSTDTQYF.

This clonotype was detected ten times or more. V and J are TRBV12-3 or TRBV12-4 and TRBJ2-5, with D perhaps being TRBD1 or TRBD2 (5 bases each). The CDR3 totals 14 residues. V lost 5 bases and J 1 base, leaving 11 bases between the germline ends. CDR3 in DNA: TGTGCCAGCAGTCCCGGGACCTTCCAAGAGACCCAGTACTTC. This encodes CASSPGTFQETQYF.

This clonotype was counted only a few times. The J gene is TRBJ1-5, the V gene TRBV24-1; TRBD1 might be the D (6 bases). Trimming cost V 2 bases and J 7 bases, with 14 bases left between them. In germline, CDR1 is KGHDR, CDR2 SFDVKD. There are 15 residues in the CDR3. This CDR3 reads CATSDSGGAGQPQHF. CDR3 nucleotide sequence: TGTGCCACCAGTGATTCCGGGGGCGCAGGGCAGCCCCAGCATTTT.

J is TRBJ2-3 and V is TRBV11-2; TRBD2 agrees at 7 bases. The CDR3 length is 16 residues. Germline V gene lookup returns CDR1 SGHAT and CDR2 FQNNGV. V lost 2 bases and J lost 0; bases outside the gene matches: 5. The CDR3 loop reads CASSLTLAQSTDTQYF. Here the CDR3 DNA reads TGTGCCAGCAGCTTAACACTAGCGCAGAGCACAGATACGCAGTATTTT.

This clonotype was counted only a few times. This chain links TRBV5-5 with TRBJ2-5, with a possible D match to TRBD2 (5 bases). V was shortened by 4 bases and J by 2 bases, with 21 bases between the two germline ends. The CDR3 spans 17 residues. Germline assignment: CDR1 SGHKS and CDR2 YYEKEE (reference sequence). CDR3 residues: CASSPRRGPRIQETQYF. CDR3 bases: TGTGCCAGCAGCCCCCGGAGAGGGCCAAGAATTCAAGAGACCCAGTACTTC.

Details on this clonotype: A read error may be the cause here, since a much bigger clone is one base away. The chain has TRBV4-1 and TRBJ1-1, with 9 bases aligning to TRBD1. Germline V CDR1 and CDR2: MGHRA, YSYEKL. The J segment lost 10 bases and the V segment lost 3 bases, leaving 6 bases of the junction unmatched. This CDR3 is built from 13 residues. The CDR3 DNA reads TGCGCCAGCAGCCAGGACAGGGGCCCTGGAGCTTTCTTT. This translates into CASSQDRGPGAFF.

This clonotype was seen a single time. This clone may be a read error of a much larger clone one base away. This chain joins TRBV29-1 and TRBJ1-1; D is perhaps TRBD1 (5 bases). The CDR3 has 12 amino acids. Germline V gene sequence: CDR1 SQVTM, CDR2 ANQGSEA. The ends were cut back, 1 base at V and 10 bases at J, with 13 bases in the middle. The CDR3 loop is CSVEGDVRGAFF. In DNA form, the CDR3 reads TGCAGCGTTGAAGGGGACGTGCGGGGAGCTTTCTTT.

This clonotype was counted between two and nine times. V gene TRBV29-1 combines with J gene TRBJ1-1; D remains ambiguous. The CDR3 has 11 residues. The germline V and J ends were trimmed by 3 bases and 4 bases, with 6 bases remaining between them. CDR1 is SQVTM and CDR2 is ANQGSEA in the germline V gene. This chain's CDR3 is CSVEAGTEAFF. For the CDR3, the DNA is TGCAGCGTTGAGGCGGGCACTGAAGCTTTCTTT.

This clonotype showed up just a few times. The chain is built from TRBV11-2 and TRBJ2-7; D is ambiguous. The CDR3 has 15 residues. Germline CDR1 and CDR2: SGHAT and FQNNGV. V lost 5 bases, J lost 0 bases, and 14 bases lay in between. CDR3 in DNA: TGTGCCAGCAGCACCGAGGCGGCTCCCTCCTACGAGCAGTACTTC. It is translated as CASSTEAAPSYEQYF.

V usage is TRBV20-1 and J usage is TRBJ2-6; D is possibly TRBD2 (6 bases). V lost 6 bases and J 0 bases, leaving 18 bases between the germline ends. This CDR3 spans 17 amino acids. Germline V gene data show CDR1 as DFQATT and CDR2 as SNEGSKA (reference sequence). The CDR3 region is CSADTRDSSSGANVLTF. The CDR3 bases are TGCAGTGCCGACACCCGGGACTCATCCTCTGGGGCCAACGTCCTGACTTTC.

The genes are TRBV5-1 and TRBJ2-4; 8 nucleotides match TRBD1. V trimming: 4 bases; J trimming: 6 bases; junction bases outside the gene matches: 9. Germline CDR1 is SGHRS and CDR2 is YFSETQ. CDR3 length: 15 amino acids. Here the CDR3 reads CASSVEQGAGNIQYF. The DNA of the CDR3 is TGCGCCAGCAGCGTAGAGCAGGGGGCTGGAAACATTCAGTACTTC.